This T cell receptor beta chain derives from a study of cytomegalovirus exposure and HLA in healthy donors (dated by TCRdb to about 2017). In terms of the full investigation: According to an earlier analysis of several hundred of the donors, some 170 million T cells yielded roughly 110 million unique TCR beta sequences and about 300 Gb of sequence data. Approximately 300 gigabases of sequencing data and about 92 million unique TCR sequences made up an early release that covered around 640 HLA-typed donors. Among the approximately 420 genotyped donors, approximately 77% belonged to the genetic ancestry cluster associated with self-reported Caucasian donors. The study was designed to test whether signatures of past pathogen exposure could be identified by cataloging public T cell receptors. The study profiled the T cell repertoires of more than 500 subjects by immunosequencing and related them to cytomegalovirus serostatus. A separate validation cohort of roughly 120 different subjects was used in addition to the roughly 720-subject first cohort. The study combined high-throughput TCR immunosequencing, statistical association of individual TCRs with disease status, and machine learning to predict cytomegalovirus infection status. In a later analysis, previously published TCR beta repertoires from more than 500 donors were re-analyzed and high-resolution HLA genotyping was added so that TCR occurrence patterns could be studied. Rather than drawing on any new phenotypic data, the later analysis identified candidate immune exposures from TCR beta sequences and the way those sequences occurred across donors. To decide whether each TCR beta V gene segment behaved as functional or pseudogenic, an earlier analysis of nearly 600 of the donors relied on high-throughput TCR beta sequencing. Donor age, sex, ethnicity and CMV serostatus were compiled together with the repertoire data. In a later genetic analysis, genome-wide SNP genotypes for about 55% of the 666 donors were used, and that subset was treated as a discovery cohort. Every discovery cohort repertoire had been produced on one sequencing platform. Class I and class II HLA loci were covered by the typing at four-digit resolution. The number of donors typed differed by locus, with 629-630 for A, B, C, DRB1 and DQB1, more than 500 for DQA1, 600 to 610 for DPA1, and approximately 470 for DPB1. Roughly 5 DR-DQ haplotypes were treated as single units for association and clustering because of strong linkage in the cohort. On average, about 200,000 unique TCR beta nucleotide sequences were sequenced per donor among a few hundred genotyped donors of the cohort, with 15% to 20% of those sequences being non-productive.

In total, more than 500 healthy bone marrow donors made up the cohort. At the time of sampling, every cohort member was nominally healthy, though immune exposures that went unrecorded were likely present. The donor tested CMV seronegative and was one of the 352 seronegative cohort members. A peripheral blood sample was provided by each donor, and peripheral blood mononuclear cells were used for TCR beta sequencing. Genomic DNA extraction from the blood cell samples was performed with the Qiagen DNeasy Blood Extraction Kit. In regard to this clone: Its recognized antigen is unknown.

V is reduced by 4 bases and J by 0 bases, leaving a spacing of 13 bases between them. The germline V gene provides CDR1 SGHRS and CDR2 YFSETQ. Measured from the cysteine to the phenylalanine, the CDR3 is 15 residues long. CDR3 DNA only is kept here, 45 bases in frame from base 1. The protocol used for the library was the immunoSEQ multiplex PCR assay. For the multiplex PCR, a mixture combining 60 forward primers for TCR Vbeta segments and 13 reverse primers for TCR Jbeta segments was used. Amplification of the CDR3 region of rearranged TCR beta genes was performed with a multiplex PCR assay on genomic DNA. On the Illumina HiSeq System, the amplified TCR beta libraries were sequenced as 87-base-pair reads. The published analysis was carried out like this. Across the 700 or so repertoires, a later analysis counted 75 million to 90 million unique TCR beta chains, 9 million to 14 million of which were shared by at least two donors. Raw reads were error-corrected and collapsed into unique sequences with a nearest-neighbor algorithm that merged closely related sequences to remove PCR and sequencing errors. Alignment of CDR3 sequences to IMGT reference sequences was used to assign V, D and J gene segments. For a sequence to be retained, a match of at least six nucleotides to both a V gene segment and a J gene segment was required. A rearrangement counted as productive if the CDR3 had no stop codons and remained in frame with V and J, and every other rearrangement counted as non-productive. CDR3 was defined by IMGT convention, running from the second conserved V-encoded cysteine to the conserved J-encoded phenylalanine. Sequences without an unambiguous match to a single V gene segment were excluded from the earlier analysis of a few hundred of the donors. In an earlier analysis of about 590 of the donors, a V segment was called functional when productive rearrangements were above 56.7%, and segregating when the standard deviation between donors exceeded 5%. A statistical classification framework was built for diagnosing cytomegalovirus status from the catalog of TCR beta chain sequences. In a later analysis, V and J genes were assigned by comparing TCR nucleotide sequences against IMGT/GENE-DB human TR gene sequences. The TCRdist pipeline was used in a later analysis to assign CDR3 sequences and most-parsimonious VDJ recombination scenarios. In a later analysis, each TCR beta chain was defined by its CDR3 amino acid sequence together with its V-gene family, and reads lacking a unique V-gene family were excluded. To address suspected cross-contamination and a sequencing artifact, a later analysis removed some 620 highly shared, low-generation-probability nucleotide sequences. In a later analysis, a clonal expansion index was calculated for each public chain from normalized within-repertoire ranks of inferred template counts. A later analysis computed generation probabilities with a VDJ recombination model fitted to out-of-frame rearrangements, and checked the results against IGoR. A later analysis scored TCR-TCR, TCR-HLA and TCR-CMV co-occurrence with hypergeometric tests, applying a repertoire-size bias correction to TCR pairs. To estimate false discovery rates, a later analysis permuted the HLA or CMV assignments 20 times. In a later analysis, co-occurring TCRs were grouped using DBSCAN, and TCRdist sequence similarity was added for clustering within HLA-allele-positive subsets. Co-occurrence clustering excluded repertoires with fewer than 30,000 or more than 120,000 public chains, plus five with anomalous nucleotide sharing. TCRdb carries this immuneACCESS record with in-frame sequences only. Its versions omit some clonotypes, under half of them owing to an unresolved V gene in the studies checked, with the rest unexplained. That table gives V, J and clone size, and the DNA gave D and trimming. The sample table records fewer than 110,000 clones. The top ten clonotypes cover about 3% of the sample.

The paper's findings and limits, for the study overall: A later analysis found that HLA-associated TCR beta chains were more clonally expanded and had lower generation probabilities than equally common non-associated chains. According to the authors, the approach could potentially be generalized to other disease states and immunological phenotypes. A cluster of highly shared sequence variants was judged likely to be a technical artifact of the sequencing pipeline. In a later analysis, most CMV-associated TCR beta chains were found to appear HLA-restricted, with HLA associations seemingly driven largely by CMV exposure. According to a later analysis, TCR association rates differed among HLA loci, with DRB1 alleles showing the most associated TCRs and HLA-C alleles showing the fewest. According to a later genetic analysis, donors in an Asian-associated ancestry cluster had fewer N-insertions in productive TCRs than the approximately 610-donor mean. The cohort was sequenced for TCR beta chains only, and without alpha or paired-chain data the features that could be detected were limited. A total of 150 to 200 TCR beta chains were listed by the study as associated with cytomegalovirus. Because some donors lacked HLA typing at each locus, the association tests relied only on the typed subset. Across donors, most TCR sequences were observed very rarely, whereas some public TCRs were present in many individuals. Some IMGT-functional V segments, including TRBV6-2 and TRBV6-3, could not be told apart with the 87-base-pair reads, so those segments were excluded. A later analysis associated about 18,000 TCR beta sequences with specific HLA alleles at a false discovery rate of 0.05. Several of the top co-occurrence clusters appeared to be linked to parvovirus B19, influenza, CMV and Epstein-Barr virus, according to a later analysis. Roughly uniform sequencing depth across donors was assumed in presence/absence analyses, although this assumption may not hold. Cytomegalovirus status was reported to be diagnosed by the classifier with high specificity and sensitivity in both the original and validation cohorts. Assigning TCR associations to individual alleles was difficult when HLA alleles, especially DR and DQ, strongly co-occurred. Roughly 15 rarely observed V segments, including chromosome 9 orphons, were excluded from the earlier analysis of approximately 500 of the donors because counts were too low. In vitro tests confirmed that a few of the cytomegalovirus-associated TCR beta chains recognize cytomegalovirus antigens. An earlier analysis of approximately 590 of the donors showed that most TCR beta V segments appeared in productive rearrangements either about 90% or about 30% of the time, which broadly matched IMGT annotations. In a later genetic analysis, a missense DCLRE1C variant was associated with V-gene and J-gene trimming of TCR beta chains, and the association was replicated in an independent cohort. A further reported finding was that TCR beta sequences accurately predicted the HLA-A and HLA-B alleles for most subjects in the first cohort. Linkage disequilibrium might explain the correlated functional status among segregating V segments, but an unknown experimental factor could not be excluded. CMV serostatus was the only immune exposure information available for the cohort.

The sequence joins TRBV5-1 to TRBJ1-2; the D gene is unclear. Input material: PBMCs. The sequence was collected from a man aged 35-49 years in good health and CMV-seronegative. CDR3 region: CASSAGAAANYGYTF. The base sequence is TGCGCCAGCAGCGCGGGCGCCGCTGCTAACTATGGCTACACCTTC.